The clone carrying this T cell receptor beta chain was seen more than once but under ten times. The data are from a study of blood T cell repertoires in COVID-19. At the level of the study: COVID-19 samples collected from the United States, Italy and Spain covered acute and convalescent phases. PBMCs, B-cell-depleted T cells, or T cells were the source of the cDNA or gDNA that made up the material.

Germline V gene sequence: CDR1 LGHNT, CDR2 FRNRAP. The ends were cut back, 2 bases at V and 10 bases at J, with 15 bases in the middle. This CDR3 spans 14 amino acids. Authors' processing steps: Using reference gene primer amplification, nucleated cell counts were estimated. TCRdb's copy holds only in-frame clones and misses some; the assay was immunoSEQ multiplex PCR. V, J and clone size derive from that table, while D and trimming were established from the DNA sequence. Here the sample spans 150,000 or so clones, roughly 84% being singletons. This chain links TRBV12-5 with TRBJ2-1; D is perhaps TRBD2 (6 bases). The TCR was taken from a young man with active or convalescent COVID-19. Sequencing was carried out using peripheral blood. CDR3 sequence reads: CASGLSPPGEEQFF. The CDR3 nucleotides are TGTGCTAGTGGTTTGTCCCCCCCGGGGGAAGAGCAGTTCTTC.